The 11 T cell receptor beta chains below come from one sample, sequenced in a study of regulatory T cells in long-lasting Graves disease. Assembly of TCR beta libraries relied on iRepertoire HTBI primers together with Arm-PCR of CDR3 regions. Each CDR3 protein gets one entry after TCRdb re-called the multiplex PCR reads with MiXCR. The data contain over 300,000 distinct CDR3 sequences, 15% to 20% of them seen just once; the ten biggest clones take up 29%. Sample time point: persistent/refractory GD, antithyroid drugs over 5 years with positive TRAb. Researchers made the TCR library from RNA that was extracted from PBMCs. This sample comprised peripheral blood mononuclear cells (PBMCs), obtained when the disease was refractory, from a patient treated with antithyroid drugs. Source of these receptors: a female donor with Graves disease.

This clonotype showed up many times. The J gene is TRBJ2-7, the V gene TRBV28; 7 positions match TRBD1. The CDR3 extends over 15 amino acids. Losses at the gene ends were 6 bases for V and 2 bases for J; bases not matched to a gene: 10. Germline CDR1 reads MDHEN; CDR2 reads SYDVKM. CDR3 sequence (DNA): TGTGCCAGCAGACCTACACAGGGGAGCGCCTACGAGCAGTACTTC. This translates into CASRPTQGSAYEQYF.

This clonotype was recorded at least ten times. This chain connects TRBV12-3 or TRBV12-4 to TRBJ2-7; perhaps D is TRBD1 or TRBD2 (6 bases each). The CDR3 has 15 amino acids. V lost 1 base and J lost 3, with 13 bases in between. The CDR3 nucleotides are TGTGCCAGCAGTTTAGGGGGGGCGTTAGACTACGAGCAGTACTTC. It codes for CASSLGGALDYEQYF.

This clonotype was observed at least ten times. The chain employs TRBV28 and TRBJ1-2; maybe TRBD1 (5 bases). This CDR3 is 12 amino acids long. With 9 bases removed from V and 4 bases from J, the gap between germline ends came to 12 bases. Germline lookup yields CDR1 MDHEN and CDR2 SYDVKM. The CDR3 nucleotides read TGTGCCAGTTCATGGGGGGGCTATGGCTACACCTTC. Protein sequence: CASSWGGYGYTF.

In this sample, this clonotype turned up many times. The chain recombines TRBV24-1 with TRBJ2-2; TRBD2 might be the D (5 bases). With 3 bases removed from V and 0 bases from J, the gap between germline ends came to 10 bases. CDR3 size: 16 residues. Per germline, CDR1 KGHDR and CDR2 SFDVKD. CDR3: CATSDRRGSNTGELFF. As DNA, the CDR3 is TGTGCCACCAGTGATCGGCGCGGGTCGAACACCGGGGAGCTGTTTTTT.

The chain carries TRBV20-1 and TRBJ2-5; tentatively, D is TRBD2 (7 bases). Germline V gene lookup returns CDR1 DFQATT and CDR2 SNEGSKA (reference sequence). V lost 4 bases, J lost 1 base, and 16 bases lay in between. The CDR3 is 15 residues long. The CDR3 bases are TGCAGTGCTATAGGGGGGGGGGCCACCCAAGAGACCCAGTACTTC. This sequence encodes CSAIGGGATQETQYF.

This clonotype came up a few times. This chain links TRBV18 with TRBJ1-1; 8 nucleotides align to TRBD1. Trimming took 3 bases from V and 11 from J; bases not matched to a gene: 11. CDR1 and CDR2 from the germline V gene are KGHSH and LQKENI. The CDR3 totals 14 residues. The CDR3, as DNA: TGTGCCAGCTCACCTTCCCCCGGGACAGGAGGGGCTTTCTTT. Its protein product is CASSPSPGTGGAFF.

This clonotype was found a few times. This chain joins TRBV12-3 or TRBV12-4 and TRBJ2-2; 7 bases are shared with TRBD2. The CDR3 runs to 14 residues. V trimming: 6 bases; J trimming: 5 bases; junction bases outside the gene matches: 6. CDR3 region: CASSLYGGTGELFF. The CDR3 DNA sequence: TGTGCCAGCAGCCTCTACGGGGGGACCGGGGAGCTGTTTTTT.

Many counts were recorded for this clonotype. V gene TRBV7-9 combines with J gene TRBJ1-1; D not resolved. The V and J ends lost 5 bases and 0 bases respectively, with 19 bases between them. The length of the CDR3 is 17 residues. Germline values: CDR1 SEHNR, CDR2 FQNEAQ (reference sequence). The CDR3 coding sequence is TGTGCCAGCAGCCACCCCGTCGTCTGGACGGTGAACACTGAAGCTTTCTTT. Amino acid sequence: CASSHPVVWTVNTEAFF.

The rearrangement uses TRBV5-1 and TRBJ2-2; D ambiguous. CDR3 length equals 12 residues. In germline, CDR1 is SGHRS, CDR2 YFSETQ. The ends were cut back, 5 bases at V and 4 bases at J, with 6 bases in the middle. The CDR3 DNA sequence: TGCGCCAGCAGGCATCCCACCGGGGAGCTGTTTTTT. This gives the protein CASRHPTGELFF. The full variable domain, with the rest looked up from reference TRBV5-1 and TRBJ2-2, is KAGVTQTPRYLIKTRGQQVTLSCSPISGHRSVSWYQQTPGQGLQFLFEYFSETQRNKGNFPGRFSGRQFSNSRSEMNVSTLELGDSALYLCASRHPTGELFFGEGSRLTVL.

This clonotype was recorded at least ten times. The gene calls are TRBV7-9 and TRBJ2-5, with 8 bases lining up with TRBD2. The germline gives CDR1 SEHNR, CDR2 FQNEAQ (reference sequence). The junction had 11 bases not matched to a gene; V was cut back by 4 bases and J by 4 bases. CDR3 length: 16 residues. The CDR3, as DNA: TGTGCCAGCAGCTACGGCCCAGCGGGGGTGGCAGAGACCCAGTACTTC. Its translation is CASSYGPAGVAETQYF. The variable domain in full, with the rest retrieved from reference TRBV7-9 and TRBJ2-5, is DTGVSQNPRHKITKRGQNVTFRCDPISEHNRLYWYRQTLGQGPEFLTYFQNEAQLEKSRLLSDRFSAERPKGSFSTLEIQRTEQGDSAMYLCASSYGPAGVAETQYFGPGTRLLVL.

The table lists this clonotype with many counts. The chain has TRBV28 and TRBJ2-7; 7 bases map to TRBD1. V shed 3 bases, J shed 4 bases, and the junction held 9 bases outside the gene matches. The CDR3 extends over 15 amino acids. Germline assignment: CDR1 MDHEN and CDR2 SYDVKM. The CDR3 spells CASSFEVGGFYEQYF. CDR3 nucleotide sequence: TGTGCCAGCAGTTTTGAAGTAGGGGGCTTTTACGAGCAGTACTTC.